This T cell receptor beta chain originates from a study of blood T cell repertoires in COVID-19. Measured with immunoSEQ multiplex PCR; TCRdb has only the in-frame clones, and not every one. The sample includes a few hundred thousand clones, 85% to 90% of them seen just once. Enrolled during active infection, Seattle patients were then followed longitudinally. Sequenced material: peripheral blood. The receptor comes from a woman in her fifties or sixties with COVID-19, enrolled during active disease.

CDR3 sequence reads: CASYQGLPYNEQFF. The CDR3 DNA is TGTGCTAGCTATCAGGGCCTCCCCTACAATGAGCAGTTCTTC. The chain carries TRBV6-6 and TRBJ2-1; a possible D gene is TRBD1 (5 bases). Looked up from germline, CDR1 is MNHNY and CDR2 is SVGAGI (reference sequence). The CDR3 sequence is 14 residues long.